This entry lists 25 T cell receptor beta chains sequenced from one sample in a study of response to subunit inactivated influenza vaccine. TCRdb passed the RT-PCR reads through MiXCR, listing each CDR3 protein once. The sample consists of roughly 550,000 distinct CDR3 sequences, less than 25% of them appearing once. A further study also used this sample, focusing on T cells expressing NK-cell markers. That study adds: As the method of synthesis, 5'RACE template switching with UMIs yielded TCR beta cDNA.

This specimen was CD4+ T cells sorted from PBMCs, taken less than 13 days after vaccination. These receptors came from a man aged 45-65 years who received an inactivated influenza vaccine.

This clonotype appeared once. The chain joins TRBV20-1 to TRBJ1-3; D is perhaps TRBD1 (5 bases). Germline V gene sequence: CDR1 DFQATT, CDR2 SNEGSKA (reference sequence). The CDR3 is 15 residues long. Trimming shortened V by 0 bases and J by 4 bases, and 13 bases separated the two germline ends. For the CDR3, the DNA is TGCAGTGCTAGAGATGCACGGGGGAGGGGAAACACCATATATTTT. It encodes CSARDARGRGNTIYF.

V is TRBV9 and J is TRBJ2-2, with a weak D call TRBD2 (5 bases). CDR1 and CDR2 (germline): SGDLS, YYNGEE. Trimming cost V 4 bases and J 9 bases, with 13 bases left between them. The CDR3 spans 13 residues. The CDR3 sequence is CASSPPPGWELFF. Written as DNA, the CDR3 is TGTGCCAGCAGCCCCCCCCCGGGGTGGGAGCTGTTTTTT.

The J gene is TRBJ2-7, the V gene TRBV29-1; D might be TRBD2 (6 bases). The CDR3 loop spans 14 amino acids. With 6 bases removed from V and 5 bases from J, the gap between germline ends came to 20 bases. CDR1 is SQVTM and CDR2 is ANQGSEA in the germline V gene. The CDR3 bases are TGCAGCGTCCCAAAAGGGGACTCATTCGACGAGCAGTACTTC. It codes for CSVPKGDSFDEQYF.

J is TRBJ1-4 and V is TRBV10-3; 10 bases match TRBD1. CDR1 ENHRY and CDR2 SYGVKD come from the germline V gene. The ends lost 4 bases at V and 7 bases at J; junction bases unmatched: 6. CDR3 size: 15 residues. CDR3 nucleotides: TGTGCCATCAGTGCTCGCCGGGACAGGGGTGAAAAACTGTTTTTT. Its translation: CAISARRDRGEKLFF.

This clonotype was detected a few times. J is TRBJ2-7 and V is TRBV6-2 or TRBV6-3; 8 nucleotides match TRBD1. The germline CDR1 and CDR2 sequences are MNHEY and SVGEGT. This CDR3 has 16 residues. V shed 7 bases, J shed 9 bases, and the junction held 20 bases outside the gene matches. CDR3 sequence: CASTDPGTGVLGGQYF. DNA of the CDR3: TGTGCCAGCACCGATCCCGGGACAGGCGTACTAGGAGGGCAGTACTTC.

This clonotype was recorded once. The chain couples TRBV5-6 to TRBJ2-7; weak D call: TRBD1 (6 bases). CDR1 is SGHDT, CDR2 YYEEEE, per germline. V was clipped by 3 bases and J by 5 bases, with 18 bases between them. CDR3 size: 15 residues. CDR3 sequence reads: CASSSTGGGFHEQYF. The CDR3 DNA reads TGTGCCAGCAGCTCGACAGGTGGGGGCTTCCACGAGCAGTACTTC.

The sample holds many counts of this clonotype. V usage is TRBV12-3 or TRBV12-4 and J usage is TRBJ2-7, with 9 bases aligning to TRBD1. This CDR3 has 14 amino acids. V lost 3 bases to trimming and J lost 2 bases; unmatched junction nucleotides: 2. The CDR3 protein is CASSLNRGPYEQYF. The CDR3, as DNA: TGTGCCAGCAGTTTGAACAGGGGGCCCTACGAGCAGTACTTC.

This clonotype was observed at least ten times. The genes are TRBV7-2 and TRBJ2-1; 13 bases are shared with TRBD2. CDR1 SGHTA and CDR2 FQGNSA come from the germline V gene. The V segment lost 1 base and the J segment 5 bases; nucleotides outside the gene matches: 5. The CDR3 runs 17 residues. CDR3 amino acids: CASSLGIGTSGNNEQFF. The CDR3 bases are TGTGCCAGCAGCTTAGGGATAGGGACTAGCGGGAACAATGAGCAGTTCTTC.

The chain employs TRBV12-3 or TRBV12-4 and TRBJ2-2, with D perhaps being TRBD1 or TRBD2 (5 bases each). The germline V and J ends were trimmed by 2 bases and 5 bases, with 15 bases remaining between them. The CDR3 has 16 amino acids. CDR3 in amino acids: CASSLPTGLSTGELFF. The DNA of the CDR3 is TGTGCCAGCAGTTTACCCACGGGGCTTTCTACCGGGGAGCTGTTTTTT.

This sequence joins TRBV7-9 and TRBJ1-6, with D possibly TRBD1 on 6 matching bases. V dropped 1 base and J dropped 10 bases, with 8 bases sitting between them. In germline, CDR1 is SEHNR, CDR2 FQNEAQ (reference sequence). The CDR3 has 13 residues. The CDR3 nucleotides read TGTGCCAGCAGCTTAGACAGGGTCTCACCCCTCCACTTT. Translation gives CASSLDRVSPLHF. The full variable domain, with the rest looked up from reference TRBV7-9 and TRBJ1-6, is DTGVSQNPRHKITKRGQNVTFRCDPISEHNRLYWYRQTLGQGPEFLTYFQNEAQLEKSRLLSDRFSAERPKGSFSTLEIQRTEQGDSAMYLCASSLDRVSPLHFGNGTRLTVT.

The rearrangement links TRBV5-4 to TRBJ2-3, with 7 bases matching TRBD1. The CDR3 covers 17 residues. Trimming at V came to 4 bases and at J to 3 bases, leaving 14 bases not matched to a gene. The germline V gene encodes CDR1 SGHNT and CDR2 YYREEE (reference sequence). CDR3 DNA sequence: TGTGCCAGCAGCCCACGGACAGGTCTATTTTCAACAGATACGCAGTATTTT. Amino acids: CASSPRTGLFSTDTQYF.

The chain has TRBV10-3 and TRBJ2-3; the match to TRBD1 covers 12 bases. Looked up from germline, CDR1 is ENHRY and CDR2 is SYGVKD. Trimming at V came to 6 bases and at J to 5 bases, leaving 3 bases not matched to a gene. This CDR3 region has 14 residues. The CDR3 nucleotides read TGTGCCATCAGCAGGGACAGGGGGCGAGATACGCAGTATTTT. Its translation is CAISRDRGRDTQYF.

This clonotype was observed at least ten times. The chain carries TRBV12-3 or TRBV12-4 and TRBJ2-7; 7 nucleotides line up with TRBD1. V shed 1 base, J shed 5 bases, and the junction held 2 bases outside the gene matches. The CDR3 length is 13 residues. In DNA form, the CDR3 reads TGTGCCAGCAGTTTAGTAGGGGGCGACGAGCAGTACTTC. Translation: CASSLVGGDEQYF.

The chain links TRBV28 to TRBJ1-6, with 7 bases that match TRBD1. V was clipped by 6 bases and J by 2 bases; unmatched bases: 4. The CDR3 is 15 residues long. CDR1 and CDR2 (germline): MDHEN, SYDVKM. In nucleotides, the CDR3 is TGTGCCAGCAGCACAGGGGATACCTATAATTCACCCCTCCACTTT. This encodes CASSTGDTYNSPLHF.

This clonotype has a count of ten or more. This chain uses TRBV12-3 or TRBV12-4 with TRBJ2-7; D possibly corresponds to TRBD1 (5 bases). This CDR3 contains 12 residues. V was pared by 3 bases and J by 5 bases, with 8 bases between. The CDR3 DNA is TGTGCCAGCAGTTTCGTAGGGGACGAGCAGTACTTC. Translating it yields CASSFVGDEQYF.

The chain has TRBV5-1 and TRBJ1-2; the D gene is possibly TRBD1 (5 bases). Trimming took 2 bases from V and 6 from J, leaving 11 bases between them. Germline CDR1 reads SGHRS; CDR2 reads YFSETQ. CDR3 length: 13 amino acids. The CDR3 is CASSLRGVHGYTF. CDR3 DNA: TGCGCCAGCAGCTTAAGGGGTGTTCATGGCTACACCTTC. The complete variable domain, with remaining parts taken from reference TRBV5-1 and TRBJ1-2, reads KAGVTQTPRYLIKTRGQQVTLSCSPISGHRSVSWYQQTPGQGLQFLFEYFSETQRNKGNFPGRFSGRQFSNSRSEMNVSTLELGDSALYLCASSLRGVHGYTFGSGTRLTVV.

A few counts support this clonotype. The V call is TRBV7-9, the J call TRBJ2-7; D remains ambiguous. V was cut by 2 bases and J by 4 bases, with 12 bases left in between. Germline V gene sequence: CDR1 SEHNR, CDR2 FQNEAQ (reference sequence). CDR3 length equals 14 residues. CDR3: CASSLSGIGYEQYF. DNA of the CDR3: TGTGCCAGCAGCTTAAGTGGGATCGGGTACGAGCAGTACTTC.

This chain links TRBV20-1 with TRBJ2-1; D remains ambiguous. Looked up from germline, CDR1 is DFQATT and CDR2 is SNEGSKA (reference sequence). V lost 6 bases and J lost 4, with 19 bases in between. The CDR3 has 15 amino acids. CDR3 DNA: TGCAGTGCCCCCGGGCGCAGCCTGTCTTACAATGAGCAGTTCTTC. Its translation is CSAPGRSLSYNEQFF.

The chain couples TRBV12-3 or TRBV12-4 to TRBJ2-1; TRBD1 matches at 7 bases. V was clipped by 6 bases and J by 16 bases; unmatched bases: 9. This CDR3 is built from 11 residues. The CDR3: CASRGGSNAFF. The CDR3, as DNA: TGTGCCAGCAGAGGGGGCTCGAACGCCTTCTTC.

The chain has TRBV3-1 and TRBJ1-1; 9 bases match TRBD1. In germline, CDR1 is LGHDT, CDR2 YNNKEL (reference sequence). V lost 1 base, J lost 10 bases, and 4 bases stayed unmatched. The CDR3 runs 13 residues. CDR3 sequence: CASSQVQDRGAFF. The CDR3 DNA reads TGTGCCAGCAGCCAAGTGCAGGACAGGGGAGCTTTCTTT.

The table lists this clonotype with a few counts. V usage is TRBV27 and J usage is TRBJ2-7; 8 positions match TRBD2. Trimming at V came to 5 bases and at J to 2 bases, leaving 8 bases not matched to a gene. The CDR3 covers 15 residues. CDR1 is MNHEY and CDR2 is SMNVEV in the germline V gene (reference sequence). Written as DNA, the CDR3 is TGTGCCAGCAGTCTCGCCTCGGGACTAGCCTACGAGCAGTACTTC. Translating it yields CASSLASGLAYEQYF.

This sequence joins TRBV18 and TRBJ2-3; TRBD1 might be the D (6 bases). The CDR3 runs to 13 residues. Between the trimmed V and J ends, which lost 2 bases and 4 bases, there was a span of 7 bases. Germline loops: CDR1 KGHSH, CDR2 LQKENI. CDR3 region: CASSPGGPDTQYF. In nucleotides, the CDR3 is TGTGCCAGCTCACCAGGGGGCCCAGATACGCAGTATTTT.

This chain uses TRBV2 with TRBJ1-5; 8 nucleotides match TRBD1. Germline V gene sequence: CDR1 SNHLY, CDR2 FYNNEI. This CDR3 spans 14 amino acids. Trimming cost V 8 bases and J 1 base; bases outside gene matches: 4. CDR3 in DNA: TGTGCCAGCGGAAGGGACAGGAGCAATCAGCCCCAGCATTTT. Amino acids: CASGRDRSNQPQHF.

Turning to this clonotype: A read error may produce the germline difference seen at one junction end. The V and J genes are TRBV12-3 or TRBV12-4 and TRBJ1-1; D call uncertain. The length of the CDR3 is 12 residues. CDR3 region: CASNLRRTEAFF. The CDR3 DNA reads TGTGCCAGCAATTTACGGAGAACTGAAGCTTTCTTT.

This chain uses TRBV20-1 with TRBJ1-5; the match to TRBD1 covers 10 bases. CDR3 size: 14 residues. Losses at the gene ends were 0 bases for V and 5 bases for J; bases not matched to a gene: 1. Germline values: CDR1 DFQATT, CDR2 SNEGSKA (reference sequence). The CDR3 loop is CSARETGGDQPQHF. The CDR3, as DNA: TGCAGTGCTAGAGAGACAGGGGGCGATCAGCCCCAGCATTTT.